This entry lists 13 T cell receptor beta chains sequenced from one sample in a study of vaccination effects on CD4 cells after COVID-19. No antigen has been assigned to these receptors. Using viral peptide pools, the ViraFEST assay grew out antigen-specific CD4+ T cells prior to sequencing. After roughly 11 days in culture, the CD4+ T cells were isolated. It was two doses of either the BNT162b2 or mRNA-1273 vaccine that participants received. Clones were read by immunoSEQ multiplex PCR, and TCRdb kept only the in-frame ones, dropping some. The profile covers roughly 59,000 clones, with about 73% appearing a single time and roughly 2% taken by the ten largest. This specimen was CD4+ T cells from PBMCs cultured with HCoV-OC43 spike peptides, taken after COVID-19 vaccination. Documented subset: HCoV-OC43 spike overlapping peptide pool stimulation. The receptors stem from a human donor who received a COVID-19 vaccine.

DNA for the CDR3: TGTGCCTTGGCGGCCCCGGGGGAAAAACTGTTTTTT. This translates into CALAAPGEKLFF. This chain links TRBV7-9 with TRBJ1-4; D is uncertain. V dropped 11 bases and J dropped 8 bases, with 15 bases sitting between them. The V gene's germline CDR1 is SEHNR and CDR2 FQNEAQ (reference sequence). CDR3 length: 12 residues.

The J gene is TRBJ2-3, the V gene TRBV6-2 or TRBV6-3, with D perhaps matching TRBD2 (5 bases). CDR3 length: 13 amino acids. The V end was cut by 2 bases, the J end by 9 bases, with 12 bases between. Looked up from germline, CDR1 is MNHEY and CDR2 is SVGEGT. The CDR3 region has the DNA TGTGCCAGCAGTTACGACTACAGCTTGACGCAGTATTTT. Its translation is CASSYDYSLTQYF.

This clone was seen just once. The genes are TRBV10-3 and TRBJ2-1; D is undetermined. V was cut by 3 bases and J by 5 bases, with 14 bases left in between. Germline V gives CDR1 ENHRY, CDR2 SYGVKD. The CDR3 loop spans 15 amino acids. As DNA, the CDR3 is TGTGCCATCAGTGACCCGAGAGTGGACCACAATGAGCAGTTCTTC. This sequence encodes CAISDPRVDHNEQFF.

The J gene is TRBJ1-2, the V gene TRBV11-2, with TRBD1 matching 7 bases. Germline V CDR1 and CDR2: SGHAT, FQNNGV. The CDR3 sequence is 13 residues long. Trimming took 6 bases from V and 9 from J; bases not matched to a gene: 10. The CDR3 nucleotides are TGTGCCAGCAGGACAGGGCTCGTACGTAGCTACACCTTC. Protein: CASRTGLVRSYTF.

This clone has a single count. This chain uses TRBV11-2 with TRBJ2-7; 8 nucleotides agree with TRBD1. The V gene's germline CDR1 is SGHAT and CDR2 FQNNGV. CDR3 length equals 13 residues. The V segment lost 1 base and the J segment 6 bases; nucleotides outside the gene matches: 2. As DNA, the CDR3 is TGTGCCAGCAGCTTAGGGACAGGGACCGAGCAGTACGTC. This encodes CASSLGTGTEQYV.

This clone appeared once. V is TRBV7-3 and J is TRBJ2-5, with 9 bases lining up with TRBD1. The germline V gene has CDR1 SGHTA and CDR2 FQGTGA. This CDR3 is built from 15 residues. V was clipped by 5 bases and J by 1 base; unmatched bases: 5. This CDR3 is CASSQGQGLQETQYF. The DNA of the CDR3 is TGTGCCAGCAGCCAGGGACAGGGCCTCCAAGAGACCCAGTACTTC.

CDR3 nucleotides: TGTGCCAGCTCACTCGGTCCCGGTGACGAGCAGTACGTC. It is translated as CASSLGPGDEQYV. The genes are TRBV18 and TRBJ2-7; D gene ambiguous. Germline V lookup: CDR1 KGHSH, CDR2 LQKENI. V shed 4 bases and J shed 5 bases, with 12 bases lying between them. The CDR3 loop spans 13 amino acids.

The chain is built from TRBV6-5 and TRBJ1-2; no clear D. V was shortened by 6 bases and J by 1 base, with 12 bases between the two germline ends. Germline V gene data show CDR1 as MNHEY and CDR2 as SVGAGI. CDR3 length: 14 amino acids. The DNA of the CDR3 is TGTGCCAGCAGAAGCAGCAGCTATAACTATGGCTACACCTTC. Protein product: CASRSSSYNYGYTF.

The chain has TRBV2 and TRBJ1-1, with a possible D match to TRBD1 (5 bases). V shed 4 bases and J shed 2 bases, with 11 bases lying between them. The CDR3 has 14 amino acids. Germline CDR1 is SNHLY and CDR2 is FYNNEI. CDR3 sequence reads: CASSVEGANTEAFF. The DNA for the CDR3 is TGTGCCAGCAGTGTAGAAGGGGCAAACACTGAAGCTTTCTTT.

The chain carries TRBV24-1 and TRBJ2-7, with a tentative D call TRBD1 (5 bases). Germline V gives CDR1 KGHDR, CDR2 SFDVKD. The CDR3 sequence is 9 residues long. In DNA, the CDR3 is TGTGCCACCAGTGATAGAGACAGCGTC. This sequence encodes CATSDRDSV.

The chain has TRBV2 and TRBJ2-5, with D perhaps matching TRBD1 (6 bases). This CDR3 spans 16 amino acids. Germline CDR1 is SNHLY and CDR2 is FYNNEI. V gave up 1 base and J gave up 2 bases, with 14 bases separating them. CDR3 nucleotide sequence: TGTGCCAGCAGTGAAGGTGGGGGCAACCTTCAAGAGACCCAGTACTTC. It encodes CASSEGGGNLQETQYF.

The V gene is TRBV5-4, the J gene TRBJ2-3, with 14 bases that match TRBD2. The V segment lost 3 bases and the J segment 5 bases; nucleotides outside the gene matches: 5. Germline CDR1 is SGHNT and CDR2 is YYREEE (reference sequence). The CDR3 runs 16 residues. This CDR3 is CASSSGTSGGIDTQYF. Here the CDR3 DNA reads TGTGCCAGCAGCTCTGGGACTAGCGGGGGTATAGATACGCAGTATTTT. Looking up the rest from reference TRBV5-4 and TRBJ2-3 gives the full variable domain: ETGVTQSPTHLIKTRGQQVTLRCSSQSGHNTVSWYQQALGQGPQFIFQYYREEENGRGNFPPRFSGLQFPNYSSELNVNALELDDSALYLCASSSGTSGGIDTQYFGPGTRLTVL.

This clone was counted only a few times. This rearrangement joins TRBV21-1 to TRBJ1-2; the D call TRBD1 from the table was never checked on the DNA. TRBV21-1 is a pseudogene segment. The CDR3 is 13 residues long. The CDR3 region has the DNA TGTGCCAGCAGCACTGGACAGTCCTATGGCTACACCTTC. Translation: CASSTGQSYGYTF.